This paragraph reports one T cell receptor beta chain. Its antigen is currently unknown. Clones were sequenced by immunoSEQ multiplex PCR, and TCRdb holds only the in-frame ones, with some missing. The repertoire holds 88,000 or so clones, with 90% to 95% as singletons. The sequenced cases were selected for having the highest brain T cell transcript signatures. The sample comes from a study of brain T cells in children with intractable seizures. Study-wide points: Absence of clones before surgery may stem from lower sequencing depth. Only CDR3 sequence similarity suggested viral specificity, without known HCMV serostatus.

The CDR3 runs to 16 residues. The material was peripheral blood, obtained at surgery. This chain uses TRBV21-1 with TRBJ2-2; the table assigns TRBD2, which was not confirmed against the DNA. TRBV21-1 represents a pseudogene. The clonotype comes from a girl aged 2 to 10 with Rasmussen encephalitis and intractable seizures. The CDR3 loop reads CASSKVSLANTGELFF. DNA of the CDR3: TGTGCCAGCAGCAAAGTCTCGCTAGCGAACACCGGGGAGCTGTTTTTT.